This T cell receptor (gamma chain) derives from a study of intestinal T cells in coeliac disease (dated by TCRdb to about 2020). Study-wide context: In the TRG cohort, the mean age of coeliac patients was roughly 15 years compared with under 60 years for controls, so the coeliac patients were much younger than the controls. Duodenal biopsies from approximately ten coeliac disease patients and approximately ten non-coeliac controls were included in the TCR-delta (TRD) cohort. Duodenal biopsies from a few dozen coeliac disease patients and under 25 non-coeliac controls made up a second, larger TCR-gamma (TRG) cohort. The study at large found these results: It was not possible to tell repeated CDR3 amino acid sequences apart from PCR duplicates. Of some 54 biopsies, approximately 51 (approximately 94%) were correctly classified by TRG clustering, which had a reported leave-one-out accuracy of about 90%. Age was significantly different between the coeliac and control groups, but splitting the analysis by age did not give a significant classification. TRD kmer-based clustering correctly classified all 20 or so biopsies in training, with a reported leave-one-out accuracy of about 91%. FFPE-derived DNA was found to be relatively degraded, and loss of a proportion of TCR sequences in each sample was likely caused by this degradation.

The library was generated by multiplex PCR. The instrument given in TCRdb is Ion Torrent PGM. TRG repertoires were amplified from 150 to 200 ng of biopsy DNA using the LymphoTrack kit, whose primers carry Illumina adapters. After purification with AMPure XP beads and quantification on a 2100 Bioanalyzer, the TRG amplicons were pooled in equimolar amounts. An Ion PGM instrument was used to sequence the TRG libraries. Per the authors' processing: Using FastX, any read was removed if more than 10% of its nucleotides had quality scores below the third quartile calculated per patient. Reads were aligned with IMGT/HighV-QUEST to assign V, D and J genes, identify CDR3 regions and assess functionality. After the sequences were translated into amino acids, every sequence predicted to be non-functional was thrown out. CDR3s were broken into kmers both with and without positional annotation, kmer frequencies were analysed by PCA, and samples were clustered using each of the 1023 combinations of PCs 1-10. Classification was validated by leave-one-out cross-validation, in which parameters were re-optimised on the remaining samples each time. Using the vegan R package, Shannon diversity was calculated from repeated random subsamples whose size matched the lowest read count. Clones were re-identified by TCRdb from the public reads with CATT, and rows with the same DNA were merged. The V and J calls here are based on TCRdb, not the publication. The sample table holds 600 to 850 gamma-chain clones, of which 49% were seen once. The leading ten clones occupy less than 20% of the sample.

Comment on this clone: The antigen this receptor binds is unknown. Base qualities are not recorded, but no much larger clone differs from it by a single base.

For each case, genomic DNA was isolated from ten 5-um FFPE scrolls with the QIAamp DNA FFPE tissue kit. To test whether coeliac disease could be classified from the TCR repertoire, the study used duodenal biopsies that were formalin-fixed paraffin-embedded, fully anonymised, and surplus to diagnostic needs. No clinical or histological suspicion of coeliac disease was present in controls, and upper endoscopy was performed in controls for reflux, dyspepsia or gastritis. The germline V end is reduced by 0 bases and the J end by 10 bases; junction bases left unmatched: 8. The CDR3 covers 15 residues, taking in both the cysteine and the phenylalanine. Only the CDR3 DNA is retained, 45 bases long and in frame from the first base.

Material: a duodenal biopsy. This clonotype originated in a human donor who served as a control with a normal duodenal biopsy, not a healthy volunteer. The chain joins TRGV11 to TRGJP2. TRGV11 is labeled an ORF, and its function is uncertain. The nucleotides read TGTGCCTGCTGGATTAGGCACGTTCGATTTTGGATCAAGACGTTT. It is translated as CACWIRHVRFWIKTF.